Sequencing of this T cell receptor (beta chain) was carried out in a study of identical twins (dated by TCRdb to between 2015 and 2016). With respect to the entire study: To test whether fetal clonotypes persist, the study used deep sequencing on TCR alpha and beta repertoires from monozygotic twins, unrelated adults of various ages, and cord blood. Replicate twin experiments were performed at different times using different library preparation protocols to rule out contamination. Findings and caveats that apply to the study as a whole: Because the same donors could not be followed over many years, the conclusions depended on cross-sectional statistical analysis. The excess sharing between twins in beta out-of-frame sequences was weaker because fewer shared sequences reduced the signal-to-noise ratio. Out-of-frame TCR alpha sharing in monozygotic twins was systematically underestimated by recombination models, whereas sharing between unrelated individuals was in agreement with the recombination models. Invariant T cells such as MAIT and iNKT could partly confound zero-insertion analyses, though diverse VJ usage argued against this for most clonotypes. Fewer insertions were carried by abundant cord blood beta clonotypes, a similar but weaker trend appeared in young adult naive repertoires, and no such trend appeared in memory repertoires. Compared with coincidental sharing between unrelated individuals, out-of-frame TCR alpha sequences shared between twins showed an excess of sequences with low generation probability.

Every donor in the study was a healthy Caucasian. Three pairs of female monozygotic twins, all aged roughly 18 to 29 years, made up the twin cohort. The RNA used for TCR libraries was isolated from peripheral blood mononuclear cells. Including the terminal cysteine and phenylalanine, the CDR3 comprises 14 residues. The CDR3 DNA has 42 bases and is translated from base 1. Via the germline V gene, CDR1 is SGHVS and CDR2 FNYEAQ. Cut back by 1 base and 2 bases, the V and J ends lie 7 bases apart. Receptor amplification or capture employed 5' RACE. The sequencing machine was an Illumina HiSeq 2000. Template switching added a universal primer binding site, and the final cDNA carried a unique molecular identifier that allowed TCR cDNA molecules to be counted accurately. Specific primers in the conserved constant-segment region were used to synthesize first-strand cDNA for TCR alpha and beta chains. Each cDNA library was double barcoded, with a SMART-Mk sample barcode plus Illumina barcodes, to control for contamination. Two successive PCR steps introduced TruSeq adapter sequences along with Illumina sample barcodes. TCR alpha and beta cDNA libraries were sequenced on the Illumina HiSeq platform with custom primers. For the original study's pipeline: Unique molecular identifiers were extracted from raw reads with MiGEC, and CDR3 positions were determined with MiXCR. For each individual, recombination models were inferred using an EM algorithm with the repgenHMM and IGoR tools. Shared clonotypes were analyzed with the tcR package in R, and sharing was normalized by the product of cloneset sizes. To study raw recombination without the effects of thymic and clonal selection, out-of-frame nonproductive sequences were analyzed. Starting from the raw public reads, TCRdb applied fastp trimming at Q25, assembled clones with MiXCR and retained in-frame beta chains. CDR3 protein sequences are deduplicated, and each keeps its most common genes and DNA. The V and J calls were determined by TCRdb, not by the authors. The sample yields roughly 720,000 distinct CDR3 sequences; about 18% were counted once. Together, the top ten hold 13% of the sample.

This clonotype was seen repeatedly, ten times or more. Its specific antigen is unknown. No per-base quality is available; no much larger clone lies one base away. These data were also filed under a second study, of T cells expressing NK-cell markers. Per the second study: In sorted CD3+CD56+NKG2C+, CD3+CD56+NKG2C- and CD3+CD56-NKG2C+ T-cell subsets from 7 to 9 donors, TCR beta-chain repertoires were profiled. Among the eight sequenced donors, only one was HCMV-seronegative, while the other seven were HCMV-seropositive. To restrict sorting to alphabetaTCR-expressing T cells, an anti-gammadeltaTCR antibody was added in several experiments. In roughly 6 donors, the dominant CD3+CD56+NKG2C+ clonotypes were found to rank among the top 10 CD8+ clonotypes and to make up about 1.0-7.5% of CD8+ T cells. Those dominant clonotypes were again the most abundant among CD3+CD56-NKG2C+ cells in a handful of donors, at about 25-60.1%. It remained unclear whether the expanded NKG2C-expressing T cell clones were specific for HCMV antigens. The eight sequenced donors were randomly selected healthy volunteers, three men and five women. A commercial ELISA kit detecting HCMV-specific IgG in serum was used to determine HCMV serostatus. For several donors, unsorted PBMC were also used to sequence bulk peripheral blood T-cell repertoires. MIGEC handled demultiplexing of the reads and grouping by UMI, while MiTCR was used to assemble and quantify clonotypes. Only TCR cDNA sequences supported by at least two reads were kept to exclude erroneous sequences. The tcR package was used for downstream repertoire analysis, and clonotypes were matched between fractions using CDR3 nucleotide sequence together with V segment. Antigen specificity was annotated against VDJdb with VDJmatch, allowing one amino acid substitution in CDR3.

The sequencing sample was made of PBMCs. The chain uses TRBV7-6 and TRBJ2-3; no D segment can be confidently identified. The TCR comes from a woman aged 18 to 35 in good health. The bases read TGTGCCAGCAGCTTAGTTGGGGACACAGATACGCAGTATTTT. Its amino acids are CASSLVGDTDTQYF.